What follows describes a single TCR beta chain. The sample originates from a study of blood T cell repertoires in COVID-19. In the study overall: Spain, Italy and the United States supplied samples that represented acute and convalescent COVID-19. In each case, the material was cDNA or gDNA derived from T cells, B-cell-depleted T cells, or PBMCs.

In the original workflow: Amplified reference gene primers provided the basis for estimating nucleated cell counts. Sequencing used immunoSEQ multiplex PCR; TCRdb keeps in-frame clones, though not all of them. From that table come the V and J calls and clone size; the DNA was used to work out D and trimming. The table shows over 70,000 clones, with roughly four fifths occurring only once. Trimming took off 6 bases at V and 5 bases at J, with 16 bases between the two ends. Germline V gene sequence: CDR1 SGHTA, CDR2 FQGNSA. This CDR3 is built from 14 residues. Sequenced material: peripheral blood. The origin of this receptor is a man in his 60s with acute or convalescent COVID-19. The chain recombines TRBV7-2 with TRBJ1-1; TRBD1 is a possible D gene (5 bases). The CDR3 nucleotides read TGTGCCAGCAGTAGTTGGCAGGGTTGGACTGAAGCTTTCTTT. Residues: CASSSWQGWTEAFF.